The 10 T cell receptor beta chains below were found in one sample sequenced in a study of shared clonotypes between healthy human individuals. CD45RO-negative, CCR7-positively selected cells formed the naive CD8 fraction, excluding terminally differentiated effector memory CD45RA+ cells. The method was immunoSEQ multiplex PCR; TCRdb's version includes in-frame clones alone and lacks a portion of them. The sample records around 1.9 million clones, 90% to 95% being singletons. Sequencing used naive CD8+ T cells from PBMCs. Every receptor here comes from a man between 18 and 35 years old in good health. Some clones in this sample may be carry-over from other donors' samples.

CDR3 in amino acids: CASSTVWEGGELFF. The CDR3 bases are TGTGCCAGCAGTACCGTTTGGGAGGGCGGGGAGCTGTTTTTT. The chain combines TRBV28 with TRBJ2-2; TRBD2 aligns across 7 bases. Germline CDR1 and CDR2: MDHEN and SYDVKM. Germline trimming cut 5 bases from V and 7 bases from J; bases unmatched to any gene: 7. The CDR3 is made up of 14 amino acids.

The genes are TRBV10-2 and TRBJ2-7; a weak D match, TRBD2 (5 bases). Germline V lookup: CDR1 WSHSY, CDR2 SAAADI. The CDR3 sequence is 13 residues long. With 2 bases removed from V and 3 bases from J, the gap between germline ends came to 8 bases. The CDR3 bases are TGCGCCAGCAGTGAGGGACTTGGCTACGAGCAGTACTTC. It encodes CASSEGLGYEQYF.

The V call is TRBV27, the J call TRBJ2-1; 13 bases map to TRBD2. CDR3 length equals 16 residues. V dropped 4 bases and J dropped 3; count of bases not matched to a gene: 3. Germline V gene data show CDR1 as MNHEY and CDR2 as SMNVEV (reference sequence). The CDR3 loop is CASSSRLAGGYNEQFF. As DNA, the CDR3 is TGTGCCAGCAGTTCGAGACTAGCGGGAGGCTACAATGAGCAGTTCTTC.

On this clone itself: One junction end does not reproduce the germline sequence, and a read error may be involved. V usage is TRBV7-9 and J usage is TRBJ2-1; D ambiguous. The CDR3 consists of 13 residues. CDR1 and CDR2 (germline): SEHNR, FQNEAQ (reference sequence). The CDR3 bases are TGCATGTCGCGGATAGGGTCCTACAATGAGCAGTTCTTC. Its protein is CMSRIGSYNEQFF.

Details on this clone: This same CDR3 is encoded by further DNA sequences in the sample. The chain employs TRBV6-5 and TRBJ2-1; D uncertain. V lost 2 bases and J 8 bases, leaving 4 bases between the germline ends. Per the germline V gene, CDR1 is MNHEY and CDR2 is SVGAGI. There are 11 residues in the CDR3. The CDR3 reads CASSYSDEQFF. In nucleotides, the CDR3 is TGTGCCAGCAGTTACAGTGATGAGCAGTTCTTC.

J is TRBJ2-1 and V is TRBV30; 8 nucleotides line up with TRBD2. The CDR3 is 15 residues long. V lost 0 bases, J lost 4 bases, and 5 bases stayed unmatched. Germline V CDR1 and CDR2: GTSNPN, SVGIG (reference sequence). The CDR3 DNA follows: TGTGCCTGGAGTGTTACGGGAGGGCCGTACAATGAGCAGTTCTTC. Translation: CAWSVTGGPYNEQFF.

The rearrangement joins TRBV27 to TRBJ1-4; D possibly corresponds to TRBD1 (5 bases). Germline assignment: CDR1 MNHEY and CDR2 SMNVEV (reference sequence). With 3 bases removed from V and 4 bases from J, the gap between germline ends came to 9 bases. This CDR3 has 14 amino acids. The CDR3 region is CASSLRGDNEKLFF. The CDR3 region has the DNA TGTGCCAGCAGTTTGCGAGGGGATAATGAAAAACTGTTTTTT.

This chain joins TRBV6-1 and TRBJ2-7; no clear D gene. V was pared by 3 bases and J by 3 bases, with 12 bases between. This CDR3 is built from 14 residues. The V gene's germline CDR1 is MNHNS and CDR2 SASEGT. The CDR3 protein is CASSESWQHYEQYF. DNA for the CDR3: TGTGCCAGCAGTGAGTCGTGGCAGCACTACGAGCAGTACTTC.

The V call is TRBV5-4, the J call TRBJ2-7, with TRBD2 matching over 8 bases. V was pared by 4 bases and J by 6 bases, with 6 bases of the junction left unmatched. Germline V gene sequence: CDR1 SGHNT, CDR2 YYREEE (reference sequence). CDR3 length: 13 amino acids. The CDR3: CASSTGTSSEQYF. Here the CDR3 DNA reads TGTGCCAGCAGCACAGGGACTAGTAGCGAGCAGTACTTC. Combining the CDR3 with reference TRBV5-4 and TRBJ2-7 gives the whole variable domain ETGVTQSPTHLIKTRGQQVTLRCSSQSGHNTVSWYQQALGQGPQFIFQYYREEENGRGNFPPRFSGLQFPNYSSELNVNALELDDSALYLCASSTGTSSEQYFGPGTRLTVT.

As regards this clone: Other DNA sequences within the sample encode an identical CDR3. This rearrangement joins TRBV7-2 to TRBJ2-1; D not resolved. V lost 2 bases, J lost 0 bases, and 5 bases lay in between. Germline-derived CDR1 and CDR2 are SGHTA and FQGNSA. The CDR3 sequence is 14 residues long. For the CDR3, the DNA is TGTGCCAGCAGCTTATCCAGCTCCTACAATGAGCAGTTCTTC. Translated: CASSLSSSYNEQFF.